Following are 13 T cell receptor beta chains from one sample sequenced in a study of regulatory T cells in long-lasting Graves disease. Time point of the sample: persistent/refractory GD, antithyroid drugs over 5 years with positive TRAb. Preparation of the TCR library used RNA extracted from PBMCs. Library construction for TCR beta used iRepertoire HTBI primers and Arm-PCR of CDR3 regions. TCRdb re-derived calls from the multiplex PCR reads in MiXCR, one entry per CDR3 protein. The table has more than 650,000 distinct CDR3 sequences, about 30% seen once; the top ten hold under 50%. Sequencing was performed on peripheral blood mononuclear cells (PBMCs), taken when the disease was refractory, from a patient treated with antithyroid drugs. All receptors derive from a female donor with Graves disease.

The rearrangement uses TRBV20-1 and TRBJ1-1; TRBD1 might be the D (5 bases). The V gene's germline CDR1 is DFQATT and CDR2 SNEGSKA (reference sequence). V was clipped by 5 bases and J by 6 bases, with 13 bases between them. The CDR3 sequence is 12 residues long. In DNA, the CDR3 is TGCAGTGCTCGGGGCCAGGCCGCTGAAGCTTTCTTT. This sequence encodes CSARGQAAEAFF.

The V and J genes are TRBV24-1 and TRBJ2-7; D unresolved. The ends were cut back, 0 bases at V and 1 base at J, with 12 bases in the middle. The germline V gene has CDR1 KGHDR and CDR2 SFDVKD. This CDR3 spans 16 amino acids. The CDR3 is CATSDLGAGPSYEQYF. In DNA, the CDR3 is TGTGCCACCAGTGATTTGGGAGCAGGCCCGTCCTACGAGCAGTACTTC.

The chain joins TRBV28 to TRBJ1-5; perhaps TRBD1 as D (6 bases). The CDR3 length is 15 residues. The V gene's germline CDR1 is MDHEN and CDR2 SYDVKM. Trimming cost V 5 bases and J 2 bases, with 13 bases left between them. The CDR3 sequence is CASSNPRQGNQPQHF. CDR3 DNA: TGTGCCAGCAGTAACCCTCGACAGGGCAATCAGCCCCAGCATTTT.

This clonotype was seen more than once but under ten times. V is TRBV7-2 and J is TRBJ2-5; no definite D call. Germline loops: CDR1 SGHTA, CDR2 FQGNSA. CDR3 length: 15 amino acids. The V end lost 1 base, the J end lost 2 bases, and 11 bases lay between the germline ends. CDR3 nucleotide sequence: TGTGCCAGCAGCTTAGGGCCAGCGCCGCAAGAGACCCAGTACTTC. Protein: CASSLGPAPQETQYF.

V is TRBV7-2 and J is TRBJ2-5; TRBD1 matches 8 bases. Germline-derived CDR1 and CDR2 are SGHTA and FQGNSA. The ends lost 7 bases at V and 4 bases at J; junction bases unmatched: 17. The CDR3 is made up of 17 amino acids. CDR3 residues: CASTPITTRGLSETQYF. DNA of the CDR3: TGTGCCAGCACCCCCATAACCACCAGGGGGCTGTCAGAGACCCAGTACTTC. The full variable domain, completed using reference TRBV7-2 and TRBJ2-5, is GAGVSQSPSNKVTEKGKDVELRCDPISGHTALYWYRQSLGQGLEFLIYFQGNSAPDKSGLPSDRFSAERTGGSVSTLTIQRTQQEDSAVYLCASTPITTRGLSETQYFGPGTRLLVL.

The CDR3 region is CASSRQGVDGYTF. The CDR3, as DNA: TGTGCCAGCAGCCGACAGGGGGTAGATGGCTACACCTTC. This rearrangement joins TRBV7-2 to TRBJ1-2; 9 bases map to TRBD1. Trimming removed 5 bases from V and 6 bases from J; junction bases left unmatched: 4. The CDR3 covers 13 residues. Germline-derived CDR1 and CDR2 are SGHTA and FQGNSA.

For this clonotype: At one end the junction does not follow the germline gene, possibly because of a read error. The chain joins TRBV6-1 to TRBJ2-7, with a weak D call TRBD1 (6 bases). The CDR3 sequence is 14 residues long. Germline V gene sequence: CDR1 MNHNS, CDR2 SASEGT. This CDR3 reads CASSEGLGAYERYF. CDR3 sequence (DNA): TGTGCCAGCAGTGAGGGGCTGGGGGCCTACGAGCGGTACTTC.

The sample holds a few counts of this clonotype. This rearrangement joins TRBV7-2 to TRBJ1-1; TRBD1 aligns across 9 bases. CDR3 length: 14 residues. The germline gives CDR1 SGHTA, CDR2 FQGNSA. V dropped 6 bases and J dropped 7; count of bases not matched to a gene: 9. CDR3 sequence (DNA): TGTGCCAGCAGGTCTCGGGACAGGGTTGGTGAAGCTTTCTTT. Translation: CASRSRDRVGEAFF.

The V and J genes are TRBV9 and TRBJ1-3; TRBD1 matches 8 bases. The trim removed 7 bases at V and 0 bases at J, leaving 6 bases unmatched. The CDR3 spans 15 residues. In germline, CDR1 is SGDLS, CDR2 YYNGEE. CDR3 in amino acids: CASGSGGLSGNTIYF. DNA for the CDR3: TGTGCCAGCGGCTCAGGGGGCCTCTCTGGAAACACCATATATTTT. Full variable domain (missing parts from reference TRBV9 and TRBJ1-3): DSGVTQTPKHLITATGQRVTLRCSPRSGDLSVYWYQQSLDQGLQFLIQYYNGEERAKGNILERFSAQQFPDLHSELNLSSLELGDSALYFCASGSGGLSGNTIYFGEGSWLTVV.

A few counts support this clonotype. As DNA, the CDR3 is TGTGCCAGCAGCGCGGGGAAGTACCCACCCCTCCACTTT. This codes for CASSAGKYPPLHF. The rearrangement joins TRBV2 to TRBJ1-6; D not certain. V shed 6 bases and J shed 11 bases, with 14 bases lying between them. The CDR3 totals 13 residues. CDR1 is SNHLY, CDR2 FYNNEI, per germline.

This clonotype was seen a handful of times. The rearrangement joins TRBV6-1 to TRBJ2-7; D remains unclear. V lost 3 bases and J 6 bases, leaving 18 bases between the germline ends. The CDR3 is 15 amino acids. CDR1 and CDR2 from the germline V gene are MNHNS and SASEGT. CDR3 amino acids: CASSDTRRPRGEQYF. The CDR3 bases are TGTGCCAGCAGTGACACGCGCCGGCCCCGCGGCGAGCAGTACTTC.

This clonotype was picked up a small number of times. V gene TRBV28 combines with J gene TRBJ2-5; D possibly corresponds to TRBD1 (5 bases). V dropped 7 bases and J dropped 3 bases, with 12 bases sitting between them. Germline CDR1 is MDHEN and CDR2 is SYDVKM. This CDR3 spans 13 amino acids. In nucleotides, the CDR3 is TGTGCCAGCAATAGGGGTCTTAAAGAGACCCAGTACTTC. Amino acids: CASNRGLKETQYF.

This chain connects TRBV7-2 to TRBJ1-2, with TRBD1 matching over 11 bases. Germline CDR1 SGHTA, CDR2 FQGNSA. V lost 2 bases, J lost 3 bases, and 5 bases stayed unmatched. CDR3 size: 16 residues. CDR3 DNA: TGTGCCAGCAGCTTAACCTGGGACAGGGGGGACTATGGCTACACCTTC. It codes for CASSLTWDRGDYGYTF.